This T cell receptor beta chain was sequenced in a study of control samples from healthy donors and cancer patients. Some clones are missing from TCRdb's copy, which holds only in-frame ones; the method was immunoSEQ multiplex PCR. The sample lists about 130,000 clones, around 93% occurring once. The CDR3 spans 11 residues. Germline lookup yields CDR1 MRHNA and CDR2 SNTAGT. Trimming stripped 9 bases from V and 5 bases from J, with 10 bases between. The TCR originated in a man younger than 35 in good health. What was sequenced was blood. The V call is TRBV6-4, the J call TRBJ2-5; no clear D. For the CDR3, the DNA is TGTGCCAGACAAGGTTCGGAGACCCAGTACTTC. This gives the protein CARQGSETQYF.